This T cell receptor beta chain was identified in a study of blood T cells in healthy people across ages. Notes on the study in general: Observed TCR beta diversity per million T cells went down as age went up. This fall followed a roughly linear course with age. Because donor CMV status was unknown, expanded clonotype changes were possibly confounded.

To note about this clonotype: The antigen remains undetermined.

V was cut by 6 bases and J by 0 bases, with 12 bases left in between. CDR3 length: 15 amino acids. Together with a sample-barcoded 5' primer, a J-beta primer mix was included in a second PCR lasting roughly 7 to 11 cycles. The template-switch adaptor, which had 12 random nucleotides, put a tag on each cDNA molecule. A single record per CDR3 protein comes from TCRdb applying MiXCR to the 5' RACE reads. In the table there are 1.5 million to 1.9 million distinct CDR3 sequences, 40% to 45% of which are singletons. The genes are TRBV12-3 or TRBV12-4 and TRBJ2-1, with a weak D call TRBD2 (5 bases). Sample: blood. This receptor was identified in a woman aged 18-29 years in good health. In DNA, the CDR3 is TGTGCCAGCAGAAAACTAGGTAGCTCCTACAATGAGCAGTTCTTC. Translating it yields CASRKLGSSYNEQFF.